These T cell receptor beta chains were read from a single sample in a study of shared clonotypes between healthy human individuals. Libraries were prepared by immunoSEQ multiplex PCR; TCRdb keeps only in-frame clonotypes and omits some of them. The sample gives under 2.5 million clones, just under 95% of which show up once; around 0.38% is in the top ten. Sequencing used naive CD4+ T cells from PBMCs. Receptors originate from a man younger than 35 in good health. Some clones in this sample may be carry-over from other donors' samples. The conserved cysteine and the conserved F or W are not part of the CDR3 here.

j_call: TRBJ2-3; v_call: TRBV7-2; cdr3_aa: ASSLPGTDTQY
j_call: TRBJ1-2; v_call: TRBV6-5; cdr3_aa: ASSRSAGANYGYT
j_call: TRBJ2-1; v_call: TRBV15; cdr3_aa: ATSRGTSGRISYNEQF
j_call: TRBJ2-2; v_call: TRBV7-6; cdr3_aa: ASSQATGELF
j_call: TRBJ2-7; v_call: TRBV6-1; cdr3_aa: ASREQGYEQY
j_call: TRBJ1-3; v_call: TRBV29-1; cdr3_aa: SVGTGAGNTIY
j_call: TRBJ2-6; v_call: TRBV10-3; cdr3_aa: AIGLGRGASSGANVLT
j_call: TRBJ1-2; v_call: TRBV7-2; cdr3_aa: ASSHGAQGPYSYGYT
j_call: TRBJ1-5; v_call: TRBV19; cdr3_aa: ASSIWASDQPQH
j_call: TRBJ1-2; v_call: TRBV15; cdr3_aa: ATSSGTEAHEGYT
j_call: TRBJ1-2; v_call: TRBV6-5; cdr3_aa: ASSPDRGLGYT
j_call: TRBJ1-6; v_call: TRBV5-4; cdr3_aa: ASSKDSNSPLH
j_call: TRBJ2-2; v_call: TRBV5-1; cdr3_aa: ASSTGGARTGELF
j_call: TRBJ2-7; v_call: TRBV10-3; cdr3_aa: AISAQSYEQY
j_call: TRBJ2-3; v_call: TRBV11-2; cdr3_aa: ASSSSGLALRPSTDTQY
j_call: TRBJ2-1; v_call: TRBV28; cdr3_aa: ASSPGPTGNEQF
j_call: TRBJ2-7; v_call: TRBV28; cdr3_aa: ASSPPVGEQY
j_call: TRBJ2-1; v_call: TRBV5-6; cdr3_aa: ASSFLSGDSYNEQF
j_call: TRBJ2-3; v_call: TRBV5-5; cdr3_aa: ASSYDRTDTQY
j_call: TRBJ2-2; v_call: TRBV11-3; cdr3_aa: ASSRGTTEGGELF
j_call: TRBJ2-3; v_call: TRBV7-2; cdr3_aa: ASSLSLAGDTQY
j_call: TRBJ2-7; v_call: TRBV7-8; cdr3_aa: ASSLVEDYSYEQY
j_call: TRBJ2-3; v_call: TRBV5-4; cdr3_aa: ASSSVVGASSTDTQY
j_call: TRBJ2-1; v_call: TRBV19; cdr3_aa: ASSIPGPPIYNEQF
j_call: TRBJ2-3; v_call: TRBV11-3; cdr3_aa: ASSLDRSSGDTQY
j_call: TRBJ1-4; v_call: TRBV5-4; cdr3_aa: ASSLDRGRSEKLF
j_call: TRBJ1-4; v_call: TRBV27; cdr3_aa: ASRSRTPNEKLF
j_call: TRBJ2-7; v_call: TRBV4-1; cdr3_aa: ASSRLGLAGDEQY
j_call: TRBJ1-5; v_call: TRBV2; cdr3_aa: ASSEAWGSNQPQH
j_call: TRBJ1-4; v_call: TRBV6-1; cdr3_aa: ASSESFWGVVSLF
j_call: TRBJ2-5; v_call: TRBV5-1; cdr3_aa: ASSFGTGQETQY
j_call: TRBJ1-4; v_call: TRBV11-2; cdr3_aa: ASSRQVGGEKLF
j_call: TRBJ2-3; v_call: TRBV4-3; cdr3_aa: ASSQVGLAGRTDTQY
j_call: TRBJ1-1; v_call: TRBV28; cdr3_aa: ASSGGPEAF
j_call: TRBJ2-5; v_call: TRBV6-5; cdr3_aa: ASSRQGVRETQY
j_call: TRBJ1-6; v_call: TRBV27; cdr3_aa: ASTSSGRANSPLH
j_call: TRBJ1-1; v_call: TRBV11-2; cdr3_aa: ASSPNRQGTEAF
j_call: TRBJ1-1; v_call: TRBV28; cdr3_aa: ASSFVPREAF
j_call: TRBJ1-1; v_call: TRBV19; cdr3_aa: ASSPRPGTGNTEAF
j_call: TRBJ2-3; v_call: TRBV5-4; cdr3_aa: ASSSPRGNTDTQY
j_call: TRBJ2-7; v_call: TRBV7-8; cdr3_aa: ASSHRDGAYEQY
j_call: TRBJ1-1; v_call: TRBV11-2; cdr3_aa: ASSYDRVETEAF
j_call: TRBJ1-5; v_call: TRBV18; cdr3_aa: ASSPGGGPGEGSFRGQPQH